This TCR beta chain was recorded in a study of human T cells and chemical hapten exposure. At the level of the study: Read at 6 days, the patch tests placed 0.01% DPC on the upper back.

The study's findings and limits: Given that the donors had alopecia, their immune response may differ from that seen in healthy people.

Documented time point: pre-sensitization, week 0. Treatment reported: therapeutic diphenylcyclopropenone sensitization with weekly scalp DPC. Individual cDNA molecules had unique molecular identifiers attached to them by the library. MiXCR, applied by TCRdb to the RACE reads, yields one record per CDR3 protein. The sample comprises about 300,000 distinct CDR3 sequences, approximately 5.8% of which are singletons, and over 7% rests with the top ten. Germline lookup yields CDR1 MNHEY and CDR2 SVGAGI. The CDR3 has 18 residues. V shed 6 bases and J shed 0 bases, with 21 bases lying between them. Of note for this clonotype: The target antigen is unknown.

The TCR originated in a young woman with alopecia areata. Some clones in this sample may be carry-over from other donors' samples. Here the sequenced sample was whole blood, taken in connection with sensitization to the hapten diphenylcyclopropenone (DPC). V and J are TRBV6-5 and TRBJ2-1; perhaps TRBD1 as D (6 bases). CDR3 sequence: CASSYGDIRKSSYNEQFF. The CDR3 coding sequence is TGTGCCAGCAGCTACGGGGACATCCGAAAGAGCTCCTACAATGAGCAGTTCTTC.